This TCR beta chain was obtained from a study of regulatory T cells in long-lasting Graves disease. This sample's time point: newly diagnosed GD, antithyroid drugs for less than 3 months. Scientists built the TCR library using RNA that was extracted from PBMCs. In its sample, this clonotype was seen a few times. For TCR beta, libraries came from iRepertoire HTBI primers and Arm-PCR of CDR3 regions. TCRdb re-called the multiplex PCR reads through MiXCR, storing one row per CDR3 protein. The sample shows around 420,000 distinct CDR3 sequences, around 16% of them seen only once. Deletions cut 5 bases from V and 9 bases from J, with 11 bases between. The CDR3 covers 13 residues. CDR1 is SEHNR and CDR2 is FQNEAQ in the germline V gene (reference sequence).

The sequence came from a female donor with Graves disease. The chain is built from TRBV7-9 and TRBJ1-6, with a weak D call TRBD1 (6 bases). The material was peripheral blood mononuclear cells (PBMCs), obtained at new diagnosis, from a patient treated with antithyroid drugs. The CDR3 nucleotides are TGTGCCAGCAGCCAGGGAGGGGGTTCACCCCTCCACTTT. Translating it yields CASSQGGGSPLHF.